This entry lists 27 T cell receptor beta chains sequenced from one sample in a study of T cell changes during pregnancy in multiple sclerosis. The repertoire was sequenced with immunoSEQ multiplex PCR; TCRdb's copy has only in-frame clones and lacks some. Of approximately 58,000 clones listed, around 92% were seen once; the top ten hold 0.15% to 0.2%. The specimen was CD4+ T cells from peripheral blood mononuclear cells, collected after pregnancy. The receptors were gathered from a female donor in good health, enrolled as a control in a pregnancy study.

CDR3 DNA sequence: TGTGCCAGCAGCGATAGCGGGGGTTACAATGAGCAGTTCTTC. Protein sequence: CASSDSGGYNEQFF. The chain uses TRBV2 and TRBJ2-1, with 9 bases fitting TRBD2. This CDR3 has 14 amino acids. Looked up from germline, CDR1 is SNHLY and CDR2 is FYNNEI. V gave up 6 bases and J gave up 4 bases; unmatched junction bases: 4.

The chain recombines TRBV28 with TRBJ1-6, with 9 bases that match TRBD1. The CDR3 consists of 15 residues. Germline trimming cut 2 bases from V and 7 bases from J; bases unmatched to any gene: 3. CDR1 is MDHEN, CDR2 SYDVKM, per germline. CDR3 in amino acids: CASSLHDRGNSPLHF. CDR3 DNA sequence: TGTGCCAGCAGTTTACACGACAGGGGGAATTCACCCCTCCACTTT.

In this sample, this clone turned up once. The chain links TRBV7-3 to TRBJ2-2, with TRBD1 matching 7 bases. Germline assignment: CDR1 SGHTA and CDR2 FQGTGA. This CDR3 contains 17 residues. V shed 5 bases, J shed 4 bases, and the junction held 13 bases outside the gene matches. The DNA for the CDR3 is TGTGCCAGCAGCAGACAGCACAGGGGCCGGAGCACCGGGGAGCTGTTTTTT. It codes for CASSRQHRGRSTGELFF.

The rearrangement joins TRBV2 to TRBJ1-1; 8 bases agree with TRBD1. Germline V gene sequence: CDR1 SNHLY, CDR2 FYNNEI. V gave up 7 bases and J gave up 4 bases; unmatched junction bases: 8. There are 14 residues in the CDR3. This chain's CDR3 is CASNKQGGVTEAFF. The CDR3 coding sequence is TGTGCCAGCAATAAACAGGGGGGGGTCACTGAAGCTTTCTTT. Supplemented by reference TRBV2 and TRBJ1-1, the full variable domain reads EPEVTQTPSHQVTQMGQEVILRCVPISNHLYFYWYRQILGQKVEFLVSFYNNEISEKSEIFDDQFSVERPDGSNFTLKIRSTKLEDSAMYFCASNKQGGVTEAFFGQGTRLTVV.

The V and J genes are TRBV7-2 and TRBJ2-7; 8 nucleotides match TRBD1. CDR3 length: 15 residues. Unmatched junction bases numbered 10, after V lost 5 bases and J lost 4 bases. Germline CDR1 is SGHTA and CDR2 is FQGNSA. This CDR3 reads CASSGTGQAIYEQYF. The CDR3 nucleotides read TGTGCCAGCAGCGGGACGGGACAGGCGATATACGAGCAGTACTTC.

CDR3 protein: CASSDGENTEAFF. DNA of the CDR3: TGCGCCAGCAGTGACGGGGAGAACACTGAAGCTTTCTTT. The chain combines TRBV10-1 with TRBJ1-1; D call uncertain. With 3 bases removed from V and 1 base from J, the gap between germline ends came to 6 bases. This CDR3 comprises 13 residues. The germline CDR1 and CDR2 sequences are WNHNN and SYGVQD (reference sequence).

V and J are TRBV29-1 and TRBJ2-7; the D gene is possibly TRBD2 (5 bases). From germline, CDR1 is SQVTM and CDR2 ANQGSEA. The CDR3 runs 12 residues. The V end was cut by 3 bases, the J end by 3 bases, with 9 bases between. CDR3 protein: CSVDGEHYEQYF. CDR3 coding DNA: TGCAGCGTTGACGGGGAACACTACGAGCAGTACTTC.

This chain uses TRBV7-6 with TRBJ2-5; D is perhaps TRBD2 (6 bases). Trimming stripped 2 bases from V and 5 bases from J, with 12 bases between. The CDR3 length is 14 residues. CDR1 is SGHVS, CDR2 FNYEAQ, per germline. The CDR3 sequence is CASSLLRGRETQYF. The CDR3 coding sequence is TGTGCCAGCAGCTTACTACGGGGGAGGGAGACCCAGTACTTC.

J is TRBJ1-3 and V is TRBV19; weak D call: TRBD1 (5 bases). The V gene lost 7 bases and the J gene lost 2 bases, with 15 bases spanning the gap. Germline-derived CDR1 and CDR2 are LNHDA and SQIVND (reference sequence). The CDR3 covers 15 residues. The CDR3 reads CASTNRGGAGNTIYF. The CDR3 coding sequence is TGTGCCAGTACCAACCGGGGGGGGGCTGGAAACACCATATATTTT.

This CDR3 reads CASSGSGVPLNQPQHF. The CDR3 coding sequence is TGTGCCAGTAGTGGGTCAGGGGTTCCCCTAAATCAGCCCCAGCATTTT. The V call is TRBV19, the J call TRBJ1-5, with D possibly matching TRBD1 (6 bases). CDR1 and CDR2 (germline): LNHDA, SQIVND (reference sequence). The CDR3 loop spans 16 amino acids. With 5 bases removed from V and 4 bases from J, the gap between germline ends came to 18 bases.

This chain connects TRBV7-2 to TRBJ1-4; D is uncertain. The CDR3 length is 16 residues. Germline V gene data show CDR1 as SGHTA and CDR2 as FQGNSA. Deletions cut 5 bases from V and 3 bases from J, with 16 bases between. CDR3 amino acids: CASSPLGRGSNEKLFF. The CDR3 nucleotides read TGTGCCAGCAGCCCCCTCGGGCGGGGTTCTAATGAAAAACTGTTTTTT.

The chain couples TRBV5-1 to TRBJ2-1; no firm D call. Germline CDR1 is SGHRS and CDR2 is YFSETQ. Trimming cost V 4 bases and J 7 bases, with 15 bases left between them. This CDR3 region has 14 residues. CDR3 sequence (DNA): TGCGCCAGCAGCGCCGGAGTCTTGGATAATGAGCAGTTCTTC. Translated, it gives CASSAGVLDNEQFF.

This clone was found once. The V and J genes are TRBV30 and TRBJ1-2; TRBD1 is a possible D gene (6 bases). The CDR3 covers 14 residues. Germline-derived CDR1 and CDR2 are GTSNPN and SVGIG (reference sequence). The ends were cut back, 6 bases at V and 4 bases at J, with 18 bases in the middle. CDR3 sequence (DNA): TGTGCCTGCCAGCGGACAGACCGCCTCTATGGCTACACCTTC. Residues: CACQRTDRLYGYTF. Looking up the rest from reference TRBV30 and TRBJ1-2 gives the full variable domain: SQTIHQWPATLVQPVGSPLSLECTVEGTSNPNLYWYRQAAGRGLQLLFYSVGIGQISSEVPQNLSASRPQDRQFILSSKKLLLSDSGFYLCACQRTDRLYGYTFGSGTRLTVV.

The genes are TRBV9 and TRBJ2-7; a possible D gene is TRBD2 (7 bases). Deletions cut 0 bases from V and 6 bases from J, with 16 bases between. In germline, CDR1 is SGDLS, CDR2 YYNGEE. The length of the CDR3 is 15 residues. CDR3 DNA: TGTGCCAGCAGCGTAGTGGGGGGGGGCCTCTCCGAGCAGTACTTC. This codes for CASSVVGGGLSEQYF. The whole variable domain, filled in from reference TRBV9 and TRBJ2-7, reads DSGVTQTPKHLITATGQRVTLRCSPRSGDLSVYWYQQSLDQGLQFLIQYYNGEERAKGNILERFSAQQFPDLHSELNLSSLELGDSALYFCASSVVGGGLSEQYFGPGTRLTVT.

The rearrangement joins TRBV28 to TRBJ2-5, with 16 bases lining up with TRBD2. The V gene end was trimmed by 2 bases and the J gene end by 10 bases; junction bases not matched to a gene: 10. CDR1 and CDR2 (germline): MDHEN, SYDVKM. The CDR3 length is 17 residues. The CDR3 DNA is TGTGCCAGCAGTTTACTGGGACTAGCGGGGGGGCGGTGGGGCCAGTACTTC. Translation: CASSLLGLAGGRWGQYF.

The gene calls are TRBV28 and TRBJ1-2; 7 nucleotides agree with TRBD1. Losses at the gene ends were 4 bases for V and 8 bases for J; bases not matched to a gene: 7. CDR3 size: 13 residues. Germline V lookup: CDR1 MDHEN, CDR2 SYDVKM. The CDR3 DNA reads TGTGCCAGCAGTTGGACAGGCCGAACCGGCTACACCTTC. Translated, it gives CASSWTGRTGYTF.

The chain joins TRBV28 to TRBJ2-7, with a tentative D call TRBD1 (6 bases). Germline CDR1 MDHEN, CDR2 SYDVKM. V was pared by 7 bases and J by 4 bases, with 11 bases between. The CDR3 has 12 amino acids. The CDR3 reads CASMTDRYEQYF. CDR3 coding DNA: TGTGCCAGCATGACGGACAGATACGAGCAGTACTTC. The whole variable domain, remainder taken from reference TRBV28 and TRBJ2-7, is DVKVTQSSRYLVKRTGEKVFLECVQDMDHENMFWYRQDPGLGLRLIYFSYDVKMKEKGDIPEGYSVSREKKERFSLILESASTNQTSMYLCASMTDRYEQYFGPGTRLTVT.

The J gene is TRBJ2-1, the V gene TRBV10-3, with 10 bases fitting TRBD2. The V gene's germline CDR1 is ENHRY and CDR2 SYGVKD. V shed 3 bases and J 10 bases; nucleotides not matched to a gene: 9. The length of the CDR3 is 15 residues. The CDR3 sequence is CAISEGAGGPWEQFF. CDR3 bases: TGTGCCATCAGTGAAGGAGCGGGGGGGCCATGGGAGCAGTTCTTC.

In its sample, this clone was seen once. The V and J genes are TRBV2 and TRBJ2-1, with D tentatively TRBD1 (5 bases). This CDR3 has 13 residues. CDR1 and CDR2 from the germline V gene are SNHLY and FYNNEI. V lost 5 bases and J lost 8, with 13 bases in between. As DNA, the CDR3 is TGTGCCAGCAGTCGAGACCAGGGCCATGAGCAGTTCTTC. It encodes CASSRDQGHEQFF.

The chain links TRBV4-2 to TRBJ1-5; 10 bases agree with TRBD1. The CDR3 consists of 16 residues. Germline CDR1 LGHNA, CDR2 YNFKEQ. Trimming removed 0 bases from V and 9 bases from J; junction bases left unmatched: 8. The CDR3 DNA is TGTGCCAGCAGCCAAGATGCGGGGACAGGGGTGTTGCCCCAGCATTTT. It is translated as CASSQDAGTGVLPQHF.

The chain uses TRBV10-3 and TRBJ1-6, with no clear D. Trimming stripped 3 bases from V and 7 bases from J, with 13 bases between. This CDR3 spans 15 amino acids. Germline V CDR1 and CDR2: ENHRY, SYGVKD. The CDR3 reads CAISERDQANSPLHF. The CDR3 DNA reads as TGTGCCATCAGTGAACGAGACCAGGCCAATTCACCCCTCCACTTT.

The V and J genes are TRBV18 and TRBJ1-1; TRBD1 might be the D (5 bases). V was shortened by 3 bases and J by 0 bases, with 8 bases between the two germline ends. The CDR3 sequence is 14 residues long. Germline V gene sequence: CDR1 KGHSH, CDR2 LQKENI. DNA for the CDR3: TGTGCCAGCTCACCGGACACCTTGAACACTGAAGCTTTCTTT. It specifies CASSPDTLNTEAFF.

The CDR3 is CASSYRTSWGQETQYF. CDR3 bases: TGTGCCAGCAGTTACCGGACTAGCTGGGGACAAGAGACCCAGTACTTC. The chain has TRBV6-5 and TRBJ2-5; 8 nucleotides align to TRBD2. In germline, CDR1 is MNHEY, CDR2 SVGAGI. Trimming removed 2 bases from V and 2 bases from J; junction bases left unmatched: 7. There are 16 residues in the CDR3.

V is TRBV7-3 and J is TRBJ1-1, with D unresolved. Germline V lookup: CDR1 SGHTA, CDR2 FQGTGA. This CDR3 is built from 13 residues. V lost 1 base, J lost 7 bases, and 10 bases lay in between. CDR3 nucleotide sequence: TGTGCCAGCAGCTTAAGAGGACTCGGTGAAGCTTTCTTT. Its protein is CASSLRGLGEAFF.

The chain carries TRBV29-1 and TRBJ1-4, with 7 bases matching TRBD1. Germline lookup yields CDR1 SQVTM and CDR2 ANQGSEA. With 5 bases clipped from V and 3 bases from J, the junction kept 6 bases outside the gene matches. This CDR3 contains 14 residues. In DNA form, the CDR3 reads TGCAGCGTTAGACAGGGTGGATCTAATGAAAAACTGTTTTTT. Its protein product is CSVRQGGSNEKLFF.

V usage is TRBV11-2 and J usage is TRBJ2-2; 7 nucleotides line up with TRBD1. The CDR3 sequence is 17 residues long. Germline CDR1 and CDR2: SGHAT and FQNNGV. Unmatched junction bases numbered 11, after V lost 1 base and J lost 6 bases. In DNA, the CDR3 is TGTGCCAGCAGCTTAGTTTCAGACAGGGTAATCGCCGGGGAGCTGTTTTTT. Residues: CASSLVSDRVIAGELFF. Combining the CDR3 with reference TRBV11-2 and TRBJ2-2 gives the whole variable domain EAGVAQSPRYKIIEKRQSVAFWCNPISGHATLYWYQQILGQGPKLLIQFQNNGVVDDSQLPKDRFSAERLKGVDSTLKIQPAKLEDSAVYLCASSLVSDRVIAGELFFGEGSRLTVL.

The rearrangement links TRBV19 to TRBJ1-3; D remains ambiguous. Trimming shortened V by 1 base and J by 0 bases, and 7 bases separated the two germline ends. This CDR3 is 15 amino acids long. Germline CDR1 is LNHDA and CDR2 is SQIVND (reference sequence). Here the CDR3 reads CASSIGLNSGNTIYF. CDR3 coding DNA: TGTGCCAGTAGTATAGGGCTTAACTCTGGAAACACCATATATTTT.